These 3 T cell receptor beta chains came from one sample sequenced in a study of shared clonotypes between healthy human individuals. Measured with immunoSEQ multiplex PCR; TCRdb has only the in-frame clones, and not every one. The sample gives around 2,000,000 clones, about 95% of which show up once; under 1.5% is in the top ten. It was CD45RO-negative cells, positively selected for CCR7, that made up naive CD8 cells, with terminally differentiated effector memory CD45RA+ cells excluded. The sample was naive CD8+ T cells sorted from blood. The receptors come from a man between 18 and 29 years old in good health.

The chain uses TRBV19 and TRBJ2-7; TRBD1 matches at 9 bases. Germline CDR1 and CDR2: LNHDA and SQIVND (reference sequence). The J segment lost 0 bases and the V segment lost 5 bases, leaving 5 bases of the junction unmatched. This CDR3 has 15 residues. CDR3 nucleotides: TGTGCCAGTAGTTATACAGGGGGCGGCTCCTACGAGCAGTACTTC. Its translation: CASSYTGGGSYEQYF.

The rearrangement uses TRBV6-8 and TRBJ2-1; weak D call: TRBD2 (6 bases). The CDR3 sequence is 17 residues long. The V end lost 5 bases, the J end lost 2 bases, and 19 bases lay between the germline ends. CDR1 and CDR2 (germline): MNHGY, SAAAGT. CDR3 DNA sequence: TGTGCCAGCAGTCACCACCTAGCGAGACCCCCCTACAATGAGCAGTTCTTC. It specifies CASSHHLARPPYNEQFF.

This clone was observed once. This chain uses TRBV12-5 with TRBJ1-3; D may be TRBD1 (5 bases). The V end lost 2 bases, the J end lost 0 bases, and 17 bases lay between the germline ends. The CDR3 consists of 18 residues. The germline V gene encodes CDR1 LGHNT and CDR2 FRNRAP. This chain's CDR3 is CASGLYPEGRNSGNTIYF. Written as DNA, the CDR3 is TGTGCTAGTGGTTTGTACCCCGAGGGACGCAACTCTGGAAACACCATATATTTT.